The 27 T cell receptor beta chains below all came from one sample that was sequenced in a study of identical twins. TCRdb independently ran MiXCR on the 5' RACE reads; one entry per CDR3 protein. The sample holds about 470,000 distinct CDR3 sequences, 20% to 30% seen once. This sample was also put to use in a study of T cells expressing NK-cell markers.

The sequenced material came from CD4+ T cells sorted from blood. All receptors derive from a young woman in good health.

The chain employs TRBV4-3 and TRBJ2-5, with 9 nucleotides matching TRBD2. Germline assignment: CDR1 LGHNA and CDR2 YSLEER. The length of the CDR3 is 18 residues. Trimming at V came to 0 bases and at J to 2 bases, leaving 10 bases not matched to a gene. Written as DNA, the CDR3 is TGCGCCAGCAGCCAAGAAGGATATAGCGGGAGACCGCAAGAGACCCAGTACTTC. This codes for CASSQEGYSGRPQETQYF.

V usage is TRBV4-3 and J usage is TRBJ2-1; a weak D match, TRBD2 (5 bases). CDR3 length: 15 residues. Germline loops: CDR1 LGHNA, CDR2 YSLEER. The V end lost 3 bases, the J end lost 6 bases, and 15 bases lay between the germline ends. CDR3 nucleotide sequence: TGCGCCAGCAGCCACGATAGACTACCCCTCAATGAGCAGTTCTTC. It yields the protein CASSHDRLPLNEQFF.

The gene calls are TRBV12-3 or TRBV12-4 and TRBJ2-1, with no clear D. The CDR3 totals 14 residues. The ends were cut back, 6 bases at V and 6 bases at J, with 15 bases in the middle. CDR3 nucleotides: TGTGCCAGCAGCCGTTGGGCCCCAGGCAATGAGCAGTTCTTC. Translated: CASSRWAPGNEQFF.

The chain couples TRBV7-2 to TRBJ2-7; D gene unclear. The V end lost 1 base, the J end lost 6 bases, and 10 bases lay between the germline ends. The CDR3 has 13 residues. Per germline, CDR1 SGHTA and CDR2 FQGNSA. The CDR3 DNA sequence: TGTGCCAGCAGCTTAGAATCCCCGGGCGAGCAGTACTTC. Protein: CASSLESPGEQYF. Filled out from reference TRBV7-2 and TRBJ2-7, the complete variable domain reads GAGVSQSPSNKVTEKGKDVELRCDPISGHTALYWYRQSLGQGLEFLIYFQGNSAPDKSGLPSDRFSAERTGGSVSTLTIQRTQQEDSAVYLCASSLESPGEQYFGPGTRLTVT.

The chain has TRBV3-1 and TRBJ2-3; the D gene is possibly TRBD2 (6 bases). Per germline, CDR1 LGHDT and CDR2 YNNKEL (reference sequence). The V end lost 4 bases, the J end lost 5 bases, and 16 bases lay between the germline ends. The CDR3 has 15 amino acids. The CDR3 DNA is TGTGCCAGCAGCCCTTGGACGGGAGTTATAGATACGCAGTATTTT. Protein sequence: CASSPWTGVIDTQYF.

The rearrangement uses TRBV12-3 or TRBV12-4 and TRBJ2-3, with a tentative D call TRBD2 (5 bases). Trimming took 1 base from V and 4 from J, leaving 9 bases between them. This CDR3 spans 14 amino acids. The CDR3: CASSLGGSPDTQYF. The CDR3 bases are TGTGCCAGCAGTTTAGGTGGGAGTCCAGATACGCAGTATTTT.

The chain is built from TRBV13 and TRBJ2-2, with 11 bases aligning to TRBD1. This CDR3 has 19 amino acids. V lost 3 bases and J lost 7; bases outside the gene matches: 16. CDR1 PRHDT and CDR2 FYEKMQ come from the germline V gene (reference sequence). The CDR3: CASSLAGSGTGGVSGELFF. The DNA of the CDR3 is TGTGCCAGCAGCTTGGCCGGATCCGGGACAGGGGGAGTGAGCGGGGAGCTGTTTTTT.

This chain uses TRBV5-1 with TRBJ2-3; 8 bases agree with TRBD2. The CDR3 sequence is 16 residues long. Trimming took 1 base from V and 5 from J; bases not matched to a gene: 9. Germline V gene sequence: CDR1 SGHRS, CDR2 YFSETQ. CDR3 sequence reads: CASSLLGGAGVDTQYF. The CDR3 nucleotides read TGCGCCAGCAGCTTGCTCGGGGGGGCCGGGGTAGATACGCAGTATTTT. Complete variable domain (other parts from reference TRBV5-1 and TRBJ2-3): KAGVTQTPRYLIKTRGQQVTLSCSPISGHRSVSWYQQTPGQGLQFLFEYFSETQRNKGNFPGRFSGRQFSNSRSEMNVSTLELGDSALYLCASSLLGGAGVDTQYFGPGTRLTVL.

This chain connects TRBV20-1 to TRBJ2-7; D possibly corresponds to TRBD1 (5 bases). Per the germline V gene, CDR1 is DFQATT and CDR2 is SNEGSKA (reference sequence). The length of the CDR3 is 16 residues. V lost 5 bases, J lost 0 bases, and 20 bases lay in between. The CDR3 bases are TGCAGTGCTCTCCCCCCGGGTGGGGCGAGCTCCTACGAGCAGTACTTC. Its protein product is CSALPPGGASSYEQYF.

Only a few counts were recorded for this clonotype. The chain carries TRBV10-1 and TRBJ2-3; no definite D call. Germline CDR1 WNHNN, CDR2 SYGVQD (reference sequence). The V gene lost 6 bases and the J gene lost 3 bases, with 16 bases spanning the gap. This CDR3 has 15 amino acids. CDR3 nucleotide sequence: TGCGCCAGCAGCGCTCTGTCGGAGAGGACAGATACGCAGTATTTT. This encodes CASSALSERTDTQYF.

V gene TRBV20-1 combines with J gene TRBJ2-3, with 10 bases lining up with TRBD2. V was clipped by 2 bases and J by 11 bases; unmatched bases: 1. Looked up from germline, CDR1 is DFQATT and CDR2 is SNEGSKA (reference sequence). The CDR3 runs 11 residues. The CDR3 bases are TGCAGTGCTAGATTAGCGGGGGGGCAGTATTTT. This codes for CSARLAGGQYF.

This clonotype came up a few times. This rearrangement joins TRBV7-8 to TRBJ2-7; D is unclear. The germline V gene encodes CDR1 SGHVS and CDR2 FQNEAQ. The ends were cut back, 4 bases at V and 5 bases at J, with 12 bases in the middle. There are 13 residues in the CDR3. CDR3 in amino acids: CASSSPGIHEQYF. CDR3 sequence (DNA): TGTGCCAGCAGCTCCCCTGGGATCCACGAGCAGTACTTC.

This clonotype was detected a few times. CDR3 DNA: TGTGCCAGCAGGGGCTCCTGGCAGGGCGGCTATGGCTACACCTTC. The encoded protein is CASRGSWQGGYGYTF. This rearrangement joins TRBV2 to TRBJ1-2, with D possibly TRBD1 on 5 matching bases. This CDR3 has 15 amino acids. The germline V gene has CDR1 SNHLY and CDR2 FYNNEI. Between the trimmed V and J ends, which lost 6 bases and 4 bases, there was a span of 18 bases.

This clonotype has more than one count but fewer than ten. The chain couples TRBV12-3 or TRBV12-4 to TRBJ2-7, with D tentatively TRBD1 (6 bases). V was cut by 7 bases and J by 3 bases, with 19 bases left in between. The CDR3 totals 15 residues. CDR3 sequence: CASTVSGASLYEQYF. In DNA, the CDR3 is TGTGCCAGCACCGTCTCAGGGGCCTCCCTCTACGAGCAGTACTTC.

The J gene is TRBJ2-1, the V gene TRBV5-1; TRBD2 matches at 7 bases. Germline CDR1 SGHRS, CDR2 YFSETQ. The ends lost 2 bases at V and 12 bases at J; junction bases unmatched: 8. CDR3 length: 13 residues. As DNA, the CDR3 is TGCGCCAGCAGCTTCACTGGACTAGGACGGCAGTTCTTC. Protein: CASSFTGLGRQFF.

This clonotype was detected only a few times. The rearrangement uses TRBV12-3 or TRBV12-4 and TRBJ2-3, with TRBD1 identical over 12 bases. The CDR3 length is 15 residues. The junction had 3 bases not matched to a gene; V was cut back by 4 bases and J by 4 bases. CDR3 sequence: CASSSGQGASDTQYF. The CDR3 DNA follows: TGTGCCAGCAGTTCGGGACAGGGGGCCTCAGATACGCAGTATTTT.

This sequence joins TRBV7-9 and TRBJ2-1; TRBD2 agrees at 9 bases. Germline lookup yields CDR1 SEHNR and CDR2 FQNEAQ (reference sequence). The V gene end was trimmed by 3 bases and the J gene end by 3 bases; junction bases not matched to a gene: 3. The CDR3 loop spans 15 amino acids. The CDR3 region is CASSFFSGSYNEQFF. Written as DNA, the CDR3 is TGTGCCAGCAGCTTTTTTAGCGGGAGCTACAATGAGCAGTTCTTC.

The chain recombines TRBV20-1 with TRBJ1-5, with a tentative D call TRBD1 (5 bases). Trimming shortened V by 5 bases and J by 5 bases, and 13 bases separated the two germline ends. The germline gives CDR1 DFQATT, CDR2 SNEGSKA (reference sequence). The CDR3 has 13 amino acids. The CDR3 nucleotides read TGCAGTGCTCAACAGGCGGGGGATCAGCCCCAGCATTTT. Encoded protein: CSAQQAGDQPQHF.

This clonotype was seen a handful of times. The CDR3 protein is CSALLGTRNSNTEAFF. The CDR3 DNA reads as TGCAGTGCTCTCCTAGGGACACGTAACTCGAACACTGAAGCTTTCTTT. J is TRBJ1-1 and V is TRBV20-1; perhaps TRBD1 as D (6 bases). This CDR3 region has 16 residues. Germline V CDR1 and CDR2: DFQATT, SNEGSKA (reference sequence). V lost 5 bases, J lost 1 base, and 20 bases lay in between.

This clonotype has at least ten counts. This sequence joins TRBV10-1 and TRBJ2-3; TRBD2 might be the D (6 bases). Germline values: CDR1 WNHNN, CDR2 SYGVQD (reference sequence). V was pared by 3 bases and J by 6 bases, with 16 bases between. The CDR3 has 15 amino acids. In DNA form, the CDR3 reads TGCGCCAGCAGTGACGGTGGGACTTCGGGGGATACGCAGTATTTT. Translated, it gives CASSDGGTSGDTQYF.

This clonotype was detected only a few times. V usage is TRBV12-3 or TRBV12-4 and J usage is TRBJ1-1; D remains unclear. V was cut by 4 bases and J by 6 bases, with 6 bases left in between. The CDR3 is 11 amino acids. CDR3 region: CASSYHAEAFF. The CDR3 bases are TGTGCCAGCAGTTATCACGCTGAAGCTTTCTTT.

This clonotype was detected only a few times. The rearrangement uses TRBV7-9 and TRBJ2-7; D remains ambiguous. The length of the CDR3 is 15 residues. Germline loops: CDR1 SEHNR, CDR2 FQNEAQ (reference sequence). Trimming left V 0 bases short and J 4 bases short, with 13 bases between. The chain's CDR3 is CASSLAGRTSYEQYF. As DNA, the CDR3 is TGTGCCAGCAGCTTAGCGGGTAGGACCTCTTACGAGCAGTACTTC.

This clonotype was picked up a small number of times. The chain has TRBV11-3 and TRBJ2-1, with 8 bases aligning to TRBD2. Germline trimming cut 5 bases from V and 10 bases from J; bases unmatched to any gene: 13. Germline V gene data show CDR1 as SGHNT and CDR2 as YENEEA. The CDR3 covers 15 residues. The CDR3 protein is CASSPTSGRGSEQFF. CDR3 DNA: TGTGCCAGCAGCCCTACTAGCGGTCGTGGTTCGGAGCAGTTCTTC.

The chain recombines TRBV28 with TRBJ1-2; 8 nucleotides line up with TRBD1. Germline V lookup: CDR1 MDHEN, CDR2 SYDVKM. The ends lost 0 bases at V and 8 bases at J; junction bases unmatched: 14. This CDR3 is built from 17 residues. The CDR3: CASSLWIGQGGARGYTF. For the CDR3, the DNA is TGTGCCAGCAGTTTATGGATCGGACAGGGAGGGGCACGCGGCTACACCTTC.

The V and J genes are TRBV5-6 and TRBJ1-6; a weak D match, TRBD1 (5 bases). The germline V and J ends were trimmed by 7 bases and 7 bases, with 12 bases remaining between them. The germline V gene encodes CDR1 SGHDT and CDR2 YYEEEE. This CDR3 is built from 13 residues. The chain's CDR3 is CASGSDINSPLHF. The CDR3 region has the DNA TGTGCCAGCGGATCGGACATCAATTCACCCCTCCACTTT.

The rearrangement joins TRBV9 to TRBJ2-5, with TRBD1 matching 7 bases. The J segment lost 5 bases and the V segment lost 1 base, leaving 5 bases of the junction unmatched. CDR3 length: 14 amino acids. Germline-derived CDR1 and CDR2 are SGDLS and YYNGEE. CDR3 sequence: CASSVTGALETQYF. CDR3 nucleotides: TGTGCCAGCAGCGTAACAGGGGCCCTTGAGACCCAGTACTTC.

There are a few counts of this clonotype. The CDR3 DNA follows: TGTGCCAGCAGCCCGCAGGGCGGGAGTTTCTCCGAGCAGTACTTC. It translates to CASSPQGGSFSEQYF. The chain has TRBV9 and TRBJ2-7, with 7 positions matching TRBD2. The CDR3 loop spans 15 amino acids. Germline V gene lookup returns CDR1 SGDLS and CDR2 YYNGEE. V dropped 4 bases and J dropped 6; count of bases not matched to a gene: 13.